The 9 T cell receptor beta chains given below trace back to one sample, sequenced in a study of OX40 agonist ivuxolimab in advanced cancers. Measured with immunoSEQ multiplex PCR; TCRdb has only the in-frame clones, and not every one. Among about 50,000 clones listed, just under 95% were seen once. Sequencing was performed on CD4+ or CD8+ T cells sorted from blood, taken in a trial of the OX40 agonist ivuxolimab. These TCRs come from an adult with an advanced solid tumor such as melanoma, head and neck, liver or kidney cancer.

The CDR3 reads CASSLLQGNYGYTF. CDR3 DNA: TGTGCCAGCAGCTTGCTACAGGGGAACTATGGCTACACCTTC. The chain combines TRBV11-2 with TRBJ1-2; 7 positions match TRBD1. The V segment lost 3 bases and the J segment 2 bases; nucleotides outside the gene matches: 3. CDR1 is SGHAT, CDR2 FQNNGV, per germline. There are 14 residues in the CDR3.

The CDR3 DNA reads as TGTGCCAGCAGCTCCCACCCAGGGAGCACAGATACGCAGTATTTT. Its translation: CASSSHPGSTDTQYF. The chain links TRBV7-3 to TRBJ2-3; TRBD1 is a possible D gene (5 bases). Germline CDR1 SGHTA, CDR2 FQGTGA. This CDR3 has 15 residues. V lost 4 bases to trimming and J lost 0 bases, with 11 bases between them.

This chain links TRBV15 with TRBJ2-7; D is unclear. The length of the CDR3 is 11 residues. Germline assignment: CDR1 LNHNV and CDR2 YYDKDF (reference sequence). V lost 6 bases, J lost 7 bases, and 10 bases lay in between. The CDR3 sequence is CATRTNPEQYF. The CDR3 DNA reads TGTGCCACCAGGACGAATCCGGAGCAGTACTTC.

This sequence joins TRBV5-1 and TRBJ2-1; D is perhaps TRBD2 (5 bases). The CDR3 is 15 residues long. The V gene's germline CDR1 is SGHRS and CDR2 YFSETQ. V lost 3 bases, J lost 1 base, and 11 bases lay in between. The CDR3 region has the DNA TGCGCCAGCAGCTCGTCGGCGGGTTCCTACAATGAGCAGTTCTTC. Protein sequence: CASSSSAGSYNEQFF. The full variable domain, with the rest looked up from reference TRBV5-1 and TRBJ2-1, is KAGVTQTPRYLIKTRGQQVTLSCSPISGHRSVSWYQQTPGQGLQFLFEYFSETQRNKGNFPGRFSGRQFSNSRSEMNVSTLELGDSALYLCASSSSAGSYNEQFFGPGTRLTVL.

The rearrangement links TRBV6-1 to TRBJ1-1; possibly TRBD1 for D (5 bases). CDR3 length: 13 amino acids. Germline CDR1 reads MNHNS; CDR2 reads SASEGT. V was cut by 6 bases and J by 1 base, with 9 bases left in between. The CDR3 is CASRDGQNTEAFF. The CDR3, as DNA: TGTGCCAGCAGAGACGGACAGAACACTGAAGCTTTCTTT.

As DNA, the CDR3 is TGTGCCAGCAGTGCAACGGCAGGGGTAGACTCCTACAATGAGCAGTTCTTC. This translates into CASSATAGVDSYNEQFF. This chain joins TRBV6-1 and TRBJ2-1; possibly TRBD1 for D (6 bases). This CDR3 has 17 amino acids. V shed 4 bases and J shed 0 bases, with 16 bases lying between them. Germline CDR1 reads MNHNS; CDR2 reads SASEGT.

This chain uses TRBV27 with TRBJ1-5, with unresolved D. Trimming pared 7 bases from V and 0 bases from J, leaving 13 bases between. Germline V gives CDR1 MNHEY, CDR2 SMNVEV (reference sequence). The CDR3 runs 15 residues. CDR3: CASTLTSYSNQPQHF. CDR3 coding DNA: TGTGCCAGCACCCTAACCTCTTATAGCAATCAGCCCCAGCATTTT.

The rearrangement joins TRBV20-1 to TRBJ2-7; 7 bases fit TRBD2. Per germline, CDR1 DFQATT and CDR2 SNEGSKA (reference sequence). This CDR3 is built from 11 residues. Germline trimming cut 6 bases from V and 4 bases from J; bases unmatched to any gene: 3. The CDR3 DNA is TGCAGTGCACCACTAGCGTACGAGCAGTACTTC. Protein product: CSAPLAYEQYF.

This clone showed up just a few times. V is TRBV9 and J is TRBJ1-1; no clear D. The V and J ends lost 10 bases and 1 base respectively, with 11 bases between them. The CDR3 contains 12 residues. The germline gives CDR1 SGDLS, CDR2 YYNGEE. In DNA, the CDR3 is TGTGCCTCCGCGGGGTGGAACACTGAAGCTTTCTTT. Residues: CASAGWNTEAFF.